This is a list of T cell receptor beta chains from one sample in a study of blood T cell repertoires in COVID-19. Produced via immunoSEQ multiplex PCR; TCRdb's table is partial and in-frame only. Found here are some 530,000 clones, 80% to 90% of them singletons; the top ten hold approximately 8.3%. The sequencing sample was made of PBMCs or T cells enriched from blood (not recorded which). These receptors all come from a woman in her fifties or sixties who had recovered from COVID-19. Each CDR3 is given with its conserved first and last residue. A D gene is named only where the DNA matches it firmly. The listing skips clone size in some rows; elsewhere it reads once, few, many or a size class.

D gene: NA; V gene: TRBV2; J gene: TRBJ2-2; clone size: once; CDR3 DNA: TGTGCCAGTCGATTAGGGGCCAACATGAACACCGGGGAGCTGTTTTTT; CDR3 protein: CASRLGANMNTGELFF
D gene: NA; V gene: TRBV2; J gene: TRBJ1-4; clone size: NA; CDR3 DNA: TGTGCCAGCAACCCCAGGCGTGAAAAACTGTTTTTT; CDR3 protein: CASNPRREKLFF
D gene: NA; V gene: TRBV3-1/TRBV3-2; J gene: TRBJ1-5; clone size: NA; CDR3 DNA: TGTGCCAGCAGCCAAGAGACAGGCGATCAGCCCCAGCATTTT; CDR3 protein: CASSQETGDQPQHF
D gene: TRBD1; V gene: TRBV3-1/TRBV3-2; J gene: TRBJ2-1; clone size: NA; CDR3 DNA: TGTGCCAGCAGCCAAGATAGCAGGACAGGGGGGAACAGTGAGCAGTTCTTC; CDR3 protein: CASSQDSRTGGNSEQFF
D gene: NA; V gene: TRBV5-6; J gene: TRBJ2-5; clone size: once; CDR3 DNA: TGTGCCAGCAGCTTGGTGTTAGCGGCCCCCGAGACCCAGTACTTC; CDR3 protein: CASSLVLAAPETQYF
D gene: NA; V gene: TRBV5-4; J gene: TRBJ2-2; clone size: NA; CDR3 DNA: TGTGCCAGCAGCTTGGGCGGGGCCGGGGAGCTGTTTTTT; CDR3 protein: CASSLGGAGELFF
D gene: NA; V gene: TRBV7-8; J gene: TRBJ1-6; clone size: NA; CDR3 DNA: TGTGCCAGCAGCTCTCAAGACAGATCATATAATTCACCCCTCCACTTT; CDR3 protein: CASSSQDRSYNSPLHF
D gene: NA; V gene: TRBV6-5; J gene: TRBJ2-3; clone size: NA; CDR3 DNA: TGTGCCAGCAGTTACTCAGGCAGGGTCGCAGATACGCAGTATTTT; CDR3 protein: CASSYSGRVADTQYF
D gene: TRBD1; V gene: TRBV5-4; J gene: TRBJ2-7; clone size: NA; CDR3 DNA: TGTGCCAGCAGCTCACGGACAGGCACCTACGAGCAGTACTTC; CDR3 protein: CASSSRTGTYEQYF
D gene: NA; V gene: TRBV5-1; J gene: TRBJ1-5; clone size: NA; CDR3 DNA: TGCGCCAGCAGCTTGGGAGGGAGCGGCAATCAGCCCCAGCATTTT; CDR3 protein: CASSLGGSGNQPQHF
D gene: TRBD1; V gene: TRBV30; J gene: TRBJ2-4; clone size: NA; CDR3 DNA: TGTGCCTGGGTGGGACAGGGTTCCAAAAACATTCAGTACTTC; CDR3 protein: CAWVGQGSKNIQYF
D gene: TRBD1; V gene: TRBV10-3; J gene: TRBJ1-2; clone size: NA; CDR3 DNA: TGTGCCATCAGTGACCGCGACAGGGGGCGGGGTGGCTACACCTTC; CDR3 protein: CAISDRDRGRGGYTF
D gene: NA; V gene: TRBV5-1; J gene: TRBJ1-1; clone size: few; CDR3 DNA: TGCGCCAGCCCCTCCGACAGTGAAGCTTTCTTT; CDR3 protein: CASPSDSEAFF
D gene: TRBD1; V gene: TRBV18; J gene: TRBJ1-4; clone size: NA; CDR3 DNA: TGTGCCAGCTCACCTGGACAGGATGAAAAACTGTTTTTT; CDR3 protein: CASSPGQDEKLFF
D gene: TRBD1; V gene: TRBV5-1; J gene: TRBJ2-6; clone size: NA; CDR3 DNA: TGCGCCAGCAGTTCCCTTGGACAGGGGGCATCTGGGGCCAACGTCCTGACTTTC; CDR3 protein: CASSSLGQGASGANVLTF
D gene: TRBD2; V gene: TRBV12-5; J gene: TRBJ2-5; clone size: NA; CDR3 DNA: TGTGCTAGTGGTGGGGGACTAGCGGGGGCCCAAGAGACCCAGTACTTC; CDR3 protein: CASGGGLAGAQETQYF
D gene: NA; V gene: TRBV29-1; J gene: TRBJ2-2; clone size: NA; CDR3 DNA: TGCAGCGTTACGGGGTCTCTCGTGACCGGGGAGCTGTTTTTT; CDR3 protein: CSVTGSLVTGELFF
D gene: NA; V gene: TRBV7-5; J gene: TRBJ1-3; clone size: NA; CDR3 DNA: TGTGCCAGAAGCCCTGCAAGGAGGCCATCTGGAAACACCATATATTTT; CDR3 protein: CARSPARRPSGNTIYF
D gene: NA; V gene: TRBV25-1; J gene: TRBJ2-3; clone size: NA; CDR3 DNA: TGTGCCAGCAGTGAACGGGGCACAGATACGCAGTATTTT; CDR3 protein: CASSERGTDTQYF
D gene: TRBD1; V gene: TRBV5-1; J gene: TRBJ2-5; clone size: NA; CDR3 DNA: TGCGCCAGCAGCGTGACAGGGGGCGGCCAAGAGACCCAGTACTTC; CDR3 protein: CASSVTGGGQETQYF
D gene: TRBD2; V gene: TRBV7-6; J gene: TRBJ2-5; clone size: NA; CDR3 DNA: TGTGCCAGCAGCTTATATACTAGCGGGGGGACCTTCCAAGAGACCCAGTACTTC; CDR3 protein: CASSLYTSGGTFQETQYF
D gene: TRBD1; V gene: TRBV2; J gene: TRBJ1-3; clone size: NA; CDR3 DNA: TGTGCCAGCAGTACTCGACAGGGGGATGTGGTATACTCTGGAAACACCATATATTTT; CDR3 protein: CASSTRQGDVVYSGNTIYF
D gene: TRBD2; V gene: TRBV2; J gene: TRBJ2-5; clone size: once; CDR3 DNA: TGTGCCAGCAGCCAGGGACTACAGTACCAAGAGACCCAGTACTTC; CDR3 protein: CASSQGLQYQETQYF
D gene: NA; V gene: TRBV12-3/TRBV12-4; J gene: TRBJ1-1; clone size: NA; CDR3 DNA: TGTGCCAGCAGCCCCCAAACACAGACTGAAGCTTTCTTT; CDR3 protein: CASSPQTQTEAFF
D gene: TRBD1; V gene: TRBV24-1; J gene: TRBJ2-2; clone size: NA; CDR3 DNA: TGTGCCACCAGTGATTTCGGACAGGGGGCGAACACCGGGGAGCTGTTTTTT; CDR3 protein: CATSDFGQGANTGELFF
D gene: TRBD1; V gene: TRBV24-1; J gene: TRBJ2-7; clone size: NA; CDR3 DNA: TGTGCCACCAGTGGACAGGGGCCCTACGAGCAGTACTTC; CDR3 protein: CATSGQGPYEQYF
D gene: NA; V gene: TRBV29-1; J gene: TRBJ2-5; clone size: NA; CDR3 DNA: TGCAGCGTTGAAGATCCAAGGACAGACTCGCAGGTGGGAGAGACCCAGTACTTC; CDR3 protein: CSVEDPRTDSQVGETQYF
D gene: TRBD2; V gene: TRBV3-1/TRBV3-2; J gene: TRBJ2-5; clone size: NA; CDR3 DNA: TGTGCCAGCAGCACACGGACTAGCGGGGGTTGGTACCAAGAGACCCAGTACTTC; CDR3 protein: CASSTRTSGGWYQETQYF
D gene: TRBD2; V gene: TRBV5-1; J gene: TRBJ2-3; clone size: NA; CDR3 DNA: TGCGCCAGCAGCTCCCAGCGGGGTCAAGATACGCAGTATTTT; CDR3 protein: CASSSQRGQDTQYF
D gene: NA; V gene: TRBV5-1; J gene: TRBJ1-4; clone size: NA; CDR3 DNA: TGCGCCAGCAGCTCCTCAGGGTATGAGGAACTGTTTTTT; CDR3 protein: CASSSSGYEELFF
D gene: NA; V gene: TRBV6-5; J gene: TRBJ1-6; clone size: NA; CDR3 DNA: TGTGCCAGCAGTTACCTGAGGGGAGGCCCCCTCCACTTT; CDR3 protein: CASSYLRGGPLHF
D gene: NA; V gene: TRBV21-1; J gene: TRBJ2-7; clone size: NA; CDR3 DNA: TGTGCCAGCCAAGGGGGGCGACAGGGACCGGGGGAGCAGTACTTC; CDR3 protein: CASQGGRQGPGEQYF
D gene: TRBD1; V gene: TRBV7-8; J gene: TRBJ1-4; clone size: few; CDR3 DNA: TGTGCCAGCAGCCGAACAGGGGGCTGGGAAAAACTGTTTTTT; CDR3 protein: CASSRTGGWEKLFF
D gene: TRBD2; V gene: TRBV4-1; J gene: TRBJ2-1; clone size: NA; CDR3 DNA: TGCGCCAGCAGCCCTAAGACTAGCGGGGGCCCCTACAATGAGCAGTTCTTC; CDR3 protein: CASSPKTSGGPYNEQFF
D gene: NA; V gene: TRBV23-1; J gene: TRBJ2-6; clone size: NA; CDR3 DNA: TGCGCCAGCGGGCAACCCACTTGGACGGGGAACTCTGGGGCCAACGTCCTGACTTTC; CDR3 protein: CASGQPTWTGNSGANVLTF
D gene: NA; V gene: TRBV24-1; J gene: TRBJ2-1; clone size: NA; CDR3 DNA: TGTGCCACCAGCGCCTTTGAGGGTGGCAGTCAAAACAATGAGCAGTTCTTC; CDR3 protein: CATSAFEGGSQNNEQFF
D gene: NA; V gene: TRBV12-5; J gene: TRBJ2-7; clone size: NA; CDR3 DNA: TGTGCTAGTGGTTTGTTCTCAGGGGGGTCCTACGAGCAGTACTTC; CDR3 protein: CASGLFSGGSYEQYF
D gene: NA; V gene: TRBV9; J gene: TRBJ2-7; clone size: NA; CDR3 DNA: TGTGCCAGCAGCGTAGGGACTACCTACGAGCAGTACTTC; CDR3 protein: CASSVGTTYEQYF
D gene: TRBD1; V gene: TRBV29-1; J gene: TRBJ1-2; clone size: few; CDR3 DNA: TGCAGCGTTGAGAGACAGGGAAGTGGCTACACCTTC; CDR3 protein: CSVERQGSGYTF
D gene: TRBD2; V gene: TRBV19; J gene: TRBJ2-3; clone size: NA; CDR3 DNA: TGTGCCAGTAGTACCTCGGGACTAGCGGGAAGCACAGATACGCAGTATTTT; CDR3 protein: CASSTSGLAGSTDTQYF
D gene: NA; V gene: TRBV6-4; J gene: TRBJ2-5; clone size: once; CDR3 DNA: TGTGCCAGCACCCTCATACTAGCTTCTGAGACCCAGTACTTC; CDR3 protein: CASTLILASETQYF
D gene: TRBD1; V gene: TRBV6-5; J gene: TRBJ2-3; clone size: NA; CDR3 DNA: TGTGCCAGCAGCCTCACAGGGGGCGGCACAGATACGCAGTATTTT; CDR3 protein: CASSLTGGGTDTQYF
D gene: NA; V gene: TRBV11-2; J gene: TRBJ2-3; clone size: NA; CDR3 DNA: TGTGCCAGCAGCTTATTACGCGGGGGCTCCACAGATACGCAGTATTTT; CDR3 protein: CASSLLRGGSTDTQYF
D gene: NA; V gene: TRBV7-2; J gene: TRBJ1-2; clone size: NA; CDR3 DNA: TGTGCCAGCAGCTTACTGGCAGGCAACTATGGCTACACCTTC; CDR3 protein: CASSLLAGNYGYTF
D gene: NA; V gene: TRBV28; J gene: TRBJ1-1; clone size: NA; CDR3 DNA: TGTGCCAGCAGTGGGTCCACGGGGACTGAAGCTTTCTTT; CDR3 protein: CASSGSTGTEAFF
D gene: NA; V gene: TRBV5-1; J gene: TRBJ2-3; clone size: NA; CDR3 DNA: TGCGCCAGCACAGGGGCAGGGACAGATACGCAGTATTTT; CDR3 protein: CASTGAGTDTQYF
D gene: NA; V gene: TRBV6-5; J gene: TRBJ2-1; clone size: NA; CDR3 DNA: TGTGCCAGCAGCCCCCCTCCCCAGGGGAGTGAGCAGTTCTTC; CDR3 protein: CASSPPPQGSEQFF
D gene: NA; V gene: TRBV14; J gene: TRBJ2-4; clone size: few; CDR3 DNA: TGTGCCAGCAGCCTTCTGTCGGGGAACATTCAGTACTTC; CDR3 protein: CASSLLSGNIQYF
D gene: NA; V gene: TRBV2; J gene: TRBJ1-6; clone size: NA; CDR3 DNA: TGTGCCAGCAGTGCAAGGGGGAATGAGAATTCACCCCTCCACTTT; CDR3 protein: CASSARGNENSPLHF
D gene: NA; V gene: TRBV18; J gene: TRBJ1-5; clone size: NA; CDR3 DNA: TGTGCCAGCTCACCACTAGCAGGGGGCAATCAGCCCCAGCATTTT; CDR3 protein: CASSPLAGGNQPQHF
D gene: NA; V gene: TRBV5-4; J gene: TRBJ1-1; clone size: NA; CDR3 DNA: TGTGCCAGCAGCTTGGTTCGGGGGAAGAACACTGAAGCTTTCTTT; CDR3 protein: CASSLVRGKNTEAFF